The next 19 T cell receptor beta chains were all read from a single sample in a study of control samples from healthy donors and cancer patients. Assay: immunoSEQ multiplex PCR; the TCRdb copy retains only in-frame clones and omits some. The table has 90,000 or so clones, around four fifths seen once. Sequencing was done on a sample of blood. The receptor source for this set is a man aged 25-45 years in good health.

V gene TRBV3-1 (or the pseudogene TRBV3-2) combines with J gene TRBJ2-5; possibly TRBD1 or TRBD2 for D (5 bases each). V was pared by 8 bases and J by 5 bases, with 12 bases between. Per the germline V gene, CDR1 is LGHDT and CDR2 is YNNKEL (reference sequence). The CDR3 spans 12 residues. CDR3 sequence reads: CASGTEIETQYF. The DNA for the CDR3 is TGTGCCAGCGGGACCGAAATTGAGACCCAGTACTTC.

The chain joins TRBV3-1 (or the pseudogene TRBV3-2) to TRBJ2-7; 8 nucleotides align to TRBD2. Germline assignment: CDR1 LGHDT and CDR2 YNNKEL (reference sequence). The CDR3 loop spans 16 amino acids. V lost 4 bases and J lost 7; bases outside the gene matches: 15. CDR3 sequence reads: CASSLGASGSPAEQYF. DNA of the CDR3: TGTGCCAGCAGCCTCGGGGCTAGCGGGTCCCCGGCGGAGCAGTACTTC.

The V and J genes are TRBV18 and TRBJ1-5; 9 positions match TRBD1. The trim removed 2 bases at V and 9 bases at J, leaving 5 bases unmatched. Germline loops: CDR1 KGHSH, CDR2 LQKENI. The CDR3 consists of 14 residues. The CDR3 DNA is TGTGCCAGCTCACCAACGGGACAGGGACTGCCCCAGCATTTT. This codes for CASSPTGQGLPQHF.

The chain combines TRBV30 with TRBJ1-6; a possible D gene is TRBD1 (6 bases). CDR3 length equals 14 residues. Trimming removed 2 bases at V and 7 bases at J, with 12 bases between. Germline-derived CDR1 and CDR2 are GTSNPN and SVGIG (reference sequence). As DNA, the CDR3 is TGTGCCTGGAGTCCTACAGGGCGAAATTCACCCCTCCACTTT. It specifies CAWSPTGRNSPLHF. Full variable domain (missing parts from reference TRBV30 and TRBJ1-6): SQTIHQWPATLVQPVGSPLSLECTVEGTSNPNLYWYRQAAGRGLQLLFYSVGIGQISSEVPQNLSASRPQDRQFILSSKKLLLSDSGFYLCAWSPTGRNSPLHFGNGTRLTVT.

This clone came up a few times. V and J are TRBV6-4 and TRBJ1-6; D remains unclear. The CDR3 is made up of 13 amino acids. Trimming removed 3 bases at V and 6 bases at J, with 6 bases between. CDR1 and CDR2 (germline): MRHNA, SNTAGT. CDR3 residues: CASSESGNSPLHF. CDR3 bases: TGTGCCAGCAGTGAATCGGGTAATTCACCCCTCCACTTT.

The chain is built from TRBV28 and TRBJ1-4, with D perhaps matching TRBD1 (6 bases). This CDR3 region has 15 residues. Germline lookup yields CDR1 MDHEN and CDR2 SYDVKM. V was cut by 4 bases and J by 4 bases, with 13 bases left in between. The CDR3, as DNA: TGTGCCAGCAGTTCCCAGACAGGTTTTAATGAAAAACTGTTTTTT. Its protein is CASSSQTGFNEKLFF. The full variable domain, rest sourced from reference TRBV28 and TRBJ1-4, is DVKVTQSSRYLVKRTGEKVFLECVQDMDHENMFWYRQDPGLGLRLIYFSYDVKMKEKGDIPEGYSVSREKKERFSLILESASTNQTSMYLCASSSQTGFNEKLFFGSGTQLSVL.

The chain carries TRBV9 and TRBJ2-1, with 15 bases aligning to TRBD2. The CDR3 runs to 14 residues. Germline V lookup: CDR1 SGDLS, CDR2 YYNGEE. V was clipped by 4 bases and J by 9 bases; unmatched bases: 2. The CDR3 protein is CASSKGLAGGEQFF. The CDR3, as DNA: TGTGCCAGCAGCAAGGGACTAGCGGGGGGTGAGCAGTTCTTC.

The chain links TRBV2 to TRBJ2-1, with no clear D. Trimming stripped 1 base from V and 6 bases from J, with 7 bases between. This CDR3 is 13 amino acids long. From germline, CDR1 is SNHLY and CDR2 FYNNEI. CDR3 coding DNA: TGTGCCAGCAGTGAAGATTTCCTCAATGAGCAGTTCTTC. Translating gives CASSEDFLNEQFF.

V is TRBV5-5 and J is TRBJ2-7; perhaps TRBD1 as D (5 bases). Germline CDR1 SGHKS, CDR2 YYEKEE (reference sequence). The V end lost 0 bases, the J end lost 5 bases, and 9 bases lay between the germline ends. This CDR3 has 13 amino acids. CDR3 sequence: CASSLEGRDEQYF. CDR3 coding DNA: TGTGCCAGCAGCTTGGAGGGCAGGGACGAGCAGTACTTC. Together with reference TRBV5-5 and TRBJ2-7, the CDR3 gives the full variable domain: DAGVTQSPTHLIKTRGQQVTLRCSPISGHKSVSWYQQVLGQGPQFIFQYYEKEERGRGNFPDRFSARQFPNYSSELNVNALLLGDSALYLCASSLEGRDEQYFGPGTRLTVT.

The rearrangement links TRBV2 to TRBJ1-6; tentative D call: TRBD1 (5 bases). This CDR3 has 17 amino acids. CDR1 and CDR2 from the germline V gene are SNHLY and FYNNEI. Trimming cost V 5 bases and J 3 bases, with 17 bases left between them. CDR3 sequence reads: CASSRFQGIGYNSPLHF. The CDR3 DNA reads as TGTGCCAGCAGTCGATTCCAGGGAATTGGCTATAATTCACCCCTCCACTTT.

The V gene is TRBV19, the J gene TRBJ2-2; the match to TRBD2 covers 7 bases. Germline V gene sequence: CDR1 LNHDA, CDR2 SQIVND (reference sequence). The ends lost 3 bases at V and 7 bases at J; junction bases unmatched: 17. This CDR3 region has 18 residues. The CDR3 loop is CASSIPRVDQGRVGELFF. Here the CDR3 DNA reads TGTGCCAGTAGTATTCCCCGAGTAGATCAAGGGAGGGTCGGGGAGCTGTTTTTT.

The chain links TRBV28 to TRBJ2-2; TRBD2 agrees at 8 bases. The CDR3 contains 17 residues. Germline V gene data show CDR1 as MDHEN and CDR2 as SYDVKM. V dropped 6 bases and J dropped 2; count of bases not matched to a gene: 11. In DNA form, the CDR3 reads TGTGCCAGCAGGGGCGGCTCGGGGGGGAAAAACACCGGGGAGCTGTTTTTT. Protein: CASRGGSGGKNTGELFF.

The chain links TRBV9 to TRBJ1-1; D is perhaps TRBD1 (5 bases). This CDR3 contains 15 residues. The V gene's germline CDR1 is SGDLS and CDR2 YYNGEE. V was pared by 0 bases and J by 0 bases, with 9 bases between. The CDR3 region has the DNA TGTGCCAGCAGCGTAGCTACGGGGCTGAACACTGAAGCTTTCTTT. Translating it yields CASSVATGLNTEAFF.

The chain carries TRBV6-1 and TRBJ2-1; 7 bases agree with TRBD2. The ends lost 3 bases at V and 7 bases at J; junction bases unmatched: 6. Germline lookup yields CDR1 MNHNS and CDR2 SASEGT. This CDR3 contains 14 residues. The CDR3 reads CASSDPGLLNEQFF. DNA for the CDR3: TGTGCCAGCAGTGACCCGGGACTACTGAATGAGCAGTTCTTC.

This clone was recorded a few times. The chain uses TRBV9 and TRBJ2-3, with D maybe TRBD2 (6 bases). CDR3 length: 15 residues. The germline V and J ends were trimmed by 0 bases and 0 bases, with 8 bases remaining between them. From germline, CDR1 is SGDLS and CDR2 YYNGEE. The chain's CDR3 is CASSVDSGSTDTQYF. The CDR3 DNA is TGTGCCAGCAGCGTAGATAGCGGTAGCACAGATACGCAGTATTTT.

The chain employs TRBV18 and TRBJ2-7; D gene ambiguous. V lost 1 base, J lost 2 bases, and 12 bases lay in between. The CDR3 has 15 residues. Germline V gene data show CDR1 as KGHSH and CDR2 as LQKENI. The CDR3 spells CASSPRVSGTYEQYF. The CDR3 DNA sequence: TGTGCCAGCTCACCACGGGTTTCTGGAACCTACGAGCAGTACTTC.

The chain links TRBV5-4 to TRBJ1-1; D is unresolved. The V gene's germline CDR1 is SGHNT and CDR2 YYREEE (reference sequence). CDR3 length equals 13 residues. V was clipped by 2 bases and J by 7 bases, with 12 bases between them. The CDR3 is CASSFDGSGEAFF. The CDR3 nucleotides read TGTGCCAGCAGCTTTGACGGTTCAGGTGAAGCTTTCTTT.

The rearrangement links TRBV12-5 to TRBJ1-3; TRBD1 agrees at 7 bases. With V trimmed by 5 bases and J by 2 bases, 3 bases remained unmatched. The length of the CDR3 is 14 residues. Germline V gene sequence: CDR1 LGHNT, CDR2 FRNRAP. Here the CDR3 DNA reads TGTGCTAGTGGTCCGACAGGGACTGGAAACACCATATATTTT. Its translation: CASGPTGTGNTIYF.

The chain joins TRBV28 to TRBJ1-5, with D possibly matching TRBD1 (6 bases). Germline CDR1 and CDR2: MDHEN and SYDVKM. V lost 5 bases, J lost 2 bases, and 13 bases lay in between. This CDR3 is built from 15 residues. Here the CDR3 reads CASSGRGEGNQPQHF. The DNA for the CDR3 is TGTGCCAGCAGTGGCAGGGGTGAGGGCAATCAGCCCCAGCATTTT.